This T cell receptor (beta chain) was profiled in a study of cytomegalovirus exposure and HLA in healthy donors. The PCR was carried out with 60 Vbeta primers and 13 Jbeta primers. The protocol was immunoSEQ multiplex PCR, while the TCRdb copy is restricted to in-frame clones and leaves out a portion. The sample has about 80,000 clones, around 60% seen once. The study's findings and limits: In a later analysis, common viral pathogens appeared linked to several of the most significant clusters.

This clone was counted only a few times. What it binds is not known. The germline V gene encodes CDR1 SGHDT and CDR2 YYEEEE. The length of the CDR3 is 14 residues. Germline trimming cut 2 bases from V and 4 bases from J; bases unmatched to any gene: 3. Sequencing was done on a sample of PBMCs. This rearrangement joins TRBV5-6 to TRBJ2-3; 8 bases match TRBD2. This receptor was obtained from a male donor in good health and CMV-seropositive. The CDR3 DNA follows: TGTGCCAGCAGCTTTAGCGGGGCCCCAGATACGCAGTATTTT. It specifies CASSFSGAPDTQYF.